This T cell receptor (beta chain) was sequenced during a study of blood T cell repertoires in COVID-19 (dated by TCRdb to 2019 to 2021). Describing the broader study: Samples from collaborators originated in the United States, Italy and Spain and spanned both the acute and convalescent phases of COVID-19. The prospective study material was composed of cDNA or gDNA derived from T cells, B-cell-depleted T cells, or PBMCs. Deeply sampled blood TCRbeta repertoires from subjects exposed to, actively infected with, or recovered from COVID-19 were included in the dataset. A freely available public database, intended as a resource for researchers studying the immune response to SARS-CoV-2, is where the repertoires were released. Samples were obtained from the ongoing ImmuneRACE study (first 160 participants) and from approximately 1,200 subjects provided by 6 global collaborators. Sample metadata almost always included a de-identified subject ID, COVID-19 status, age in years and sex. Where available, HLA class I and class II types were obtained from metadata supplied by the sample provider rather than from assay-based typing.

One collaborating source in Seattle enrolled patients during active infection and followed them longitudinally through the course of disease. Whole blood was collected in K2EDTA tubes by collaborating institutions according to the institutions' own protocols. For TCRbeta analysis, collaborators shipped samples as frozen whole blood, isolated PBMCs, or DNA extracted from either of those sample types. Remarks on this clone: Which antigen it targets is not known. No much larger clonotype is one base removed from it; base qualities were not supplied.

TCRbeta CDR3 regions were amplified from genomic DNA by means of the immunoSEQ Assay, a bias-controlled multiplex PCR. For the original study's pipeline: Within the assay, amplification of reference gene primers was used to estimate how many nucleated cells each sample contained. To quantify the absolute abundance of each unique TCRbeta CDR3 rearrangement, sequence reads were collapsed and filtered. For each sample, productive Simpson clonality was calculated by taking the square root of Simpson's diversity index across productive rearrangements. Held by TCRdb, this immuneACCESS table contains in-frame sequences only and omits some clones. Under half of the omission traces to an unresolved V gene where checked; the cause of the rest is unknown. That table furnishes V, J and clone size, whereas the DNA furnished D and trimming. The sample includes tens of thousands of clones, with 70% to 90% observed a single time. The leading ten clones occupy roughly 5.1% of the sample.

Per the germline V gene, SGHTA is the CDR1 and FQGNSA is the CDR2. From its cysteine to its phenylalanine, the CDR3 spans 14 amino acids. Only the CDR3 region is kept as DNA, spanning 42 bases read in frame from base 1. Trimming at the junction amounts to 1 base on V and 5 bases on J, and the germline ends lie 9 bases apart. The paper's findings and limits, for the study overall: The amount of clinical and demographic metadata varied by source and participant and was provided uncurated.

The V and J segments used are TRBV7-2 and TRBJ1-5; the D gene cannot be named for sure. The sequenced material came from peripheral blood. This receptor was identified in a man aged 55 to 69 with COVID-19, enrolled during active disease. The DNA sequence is TGTGCCAGCAGCTTAGGGGTGGAGCATCAGCCCCAGCATTTT. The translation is CASSLGVEHQPQHF.